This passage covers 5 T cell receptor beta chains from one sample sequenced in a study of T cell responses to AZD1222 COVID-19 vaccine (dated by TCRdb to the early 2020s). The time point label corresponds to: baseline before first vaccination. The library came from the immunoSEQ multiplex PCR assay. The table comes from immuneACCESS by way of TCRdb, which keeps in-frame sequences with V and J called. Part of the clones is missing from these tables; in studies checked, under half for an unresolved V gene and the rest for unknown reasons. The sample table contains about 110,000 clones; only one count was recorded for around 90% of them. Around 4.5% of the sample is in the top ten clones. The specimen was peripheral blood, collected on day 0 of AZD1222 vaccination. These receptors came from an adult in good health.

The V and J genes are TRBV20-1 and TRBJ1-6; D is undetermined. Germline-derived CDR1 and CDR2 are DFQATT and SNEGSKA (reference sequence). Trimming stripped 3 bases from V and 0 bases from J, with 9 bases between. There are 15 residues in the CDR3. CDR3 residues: CSASQRVSYNSPLHF. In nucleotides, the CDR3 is TGCAGTGCTAGTCAAAGGGTCTCCTATAATTCACCCCTCCACTTT.

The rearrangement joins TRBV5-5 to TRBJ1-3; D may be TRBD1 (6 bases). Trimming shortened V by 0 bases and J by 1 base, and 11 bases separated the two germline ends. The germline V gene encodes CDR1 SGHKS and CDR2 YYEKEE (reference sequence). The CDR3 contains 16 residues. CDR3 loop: CASSLEQGRSGNTIYF. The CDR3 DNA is TGTGCCAGCAGCTTGGAACAGGGTCGGTCTGGAAACACCATATATTTT. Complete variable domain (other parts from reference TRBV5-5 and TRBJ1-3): DAGVTQSPTHLIKTRGQQVTLRCSPISGHKSVSWYQQVLGQGPQFIFQYYEKEERGRGNFPDRFSARQFPNYSSELNVNALLLGDSALYLCASSLEQGRSGNTIYFGEGSWLTVV.

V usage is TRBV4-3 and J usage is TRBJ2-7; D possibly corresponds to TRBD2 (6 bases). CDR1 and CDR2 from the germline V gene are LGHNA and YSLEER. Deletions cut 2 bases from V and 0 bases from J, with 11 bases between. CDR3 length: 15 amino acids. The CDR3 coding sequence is TGCGCCAGCAGCCAATACCGGGACTCCTCCTACGAGCAGTACTTC. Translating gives CASSQYRDSSYEQYF.

The chain's CDR3 is CASSQGPVSYEQYF. CDR3 nucleotide sequence: TGTGCCAGCAGCCAAGGTCCGGTCTCCTACGAGCAGTACTTC. The rearrangement links TRBV3-1 (or the pseudogene TRBV3-2) to TRBJ2-7; no clear D. CDR1 and CDR2 from the germline V gene are LGHDT and YNNKEL (reference sequence). V shed 1 base and J shed 0 bases, with 7 bases lying between them. The CDR3 covers 14 residues.

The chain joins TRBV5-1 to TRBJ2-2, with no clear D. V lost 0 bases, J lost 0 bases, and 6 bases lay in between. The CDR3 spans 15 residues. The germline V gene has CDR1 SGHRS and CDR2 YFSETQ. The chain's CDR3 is CASSLGLSNTGELFF. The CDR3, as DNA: TGCGCCAGCAGCTTGGGACTTTCGAACACCGGGGAGCTGTTTTTT.